This T cell receptor beta chain was recovered during a study of blood T cell repertoires in COVID-19. V dropped 4 bases and J dropped 1 base, with 10 bases sitting between them. This CDR3 region has 15 residues. The germline gives CDR1 KGHSH, CDR2 LQKENI. How the authors handled the data: Counts of nucleated cells, estimated from reference gene primer amplification, were obtained. The repertoire was sequenced with immunoSEQ multiplex PCR; TCRdb's copy has only in-frame clones and lacks some. V, J and clone size derive from that table, while D and trimming were established from the DNA sequence. Altogether approximately 330,000 clones are present, approximately 86% being singletons, with the ten largest covering approximately 9.3%.

This chain connects TRBV18 to TRBJ2-2; weak D call: TRBD1 (6 bases). The sample taken for sequencing was peripheral blood. This sequence originates from a young man with COVID-19, enrolled during active disease. The CDR3 DNA sequence: TGTGCCAGCTCACTGATGGACAGGAACACCGGGGAGCTGTTTTTT. It yields the protein CASSLMDRNTGELFF. The whole variable domain, remainder taken from reference TRBV18 and TRBJ2-2, is NAGVMQNPRHLVRRRGQEARLRCSPMKGHSHVYWYRQLPEEGLKFMVYLQKENIIDESGMPKERFSAEFPKEGPSILRIQQVVRGDSAAYFCASSLMDRNTGELFFGEGSRLTVL.